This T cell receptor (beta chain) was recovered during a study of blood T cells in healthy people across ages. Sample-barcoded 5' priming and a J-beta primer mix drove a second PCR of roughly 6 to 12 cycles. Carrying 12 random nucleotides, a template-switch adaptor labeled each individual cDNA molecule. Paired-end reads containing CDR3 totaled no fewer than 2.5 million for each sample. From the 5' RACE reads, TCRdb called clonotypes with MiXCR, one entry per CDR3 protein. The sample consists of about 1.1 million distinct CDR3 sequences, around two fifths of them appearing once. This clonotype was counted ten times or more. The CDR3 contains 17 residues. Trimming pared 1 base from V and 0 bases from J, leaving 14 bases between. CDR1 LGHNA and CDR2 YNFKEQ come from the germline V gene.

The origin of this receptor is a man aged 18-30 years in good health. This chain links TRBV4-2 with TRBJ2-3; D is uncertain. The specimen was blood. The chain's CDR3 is CASSQAVWGYSTDTQYF. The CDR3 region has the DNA TGTGCCAGCAGCCAAGCCGTGTGGGGTTATAGCACAGATACGCAGTATTTT.